One and the same sample provided the 26 T cell receptor beta chains below, sequenced in a study of Ad26.COV2.S vaccination and SARS-CoV-2 variants. Treatment: some 20 received Ad26.COV2.S at low or high dose, single or two shots; roughly five received placebo; per-sample allocation not given. Day 63 after the first vaccine or placebo injection was the time point for sampling. The table came from immunoSEQ multiplex PCR; TCRdb's copy has only in-frame clones and leaves some out. The repertoire includes about 470,000 clones, 90% of them detected once, and more than 3.5% sits in the top ten. Here the sequenced sample was peripheral blood, taken in a trial of Ad26.COV2.S vaccine versus placebo. These receptor sequences come from a person aged 18 to 59 who received the Ad26.COV2.S COVID-19 vaccine or a placebo.

The V gene is TRBV7-8, the J gene TRBJ2-1, with 12 nucleotides matching TRBD1. The CDR3 totals 16 residues. The germline CDR1 and CDR2 sequences are SGHVS and FQNEAQ. With 4 bases clipped from V and 8 bases from J, the junction kept 9 bases outside the gene matches. CDR3 sequence: CASSSTGTGGIYEQFF. The CDR3 DNA reads as TGTGCCAGCAGCTCCACCGGGACAGGGGGCATCTATGAGCAGTTCTTC.

This sequence joins TRBV7-8 and TRBJ1-4, with 10 positions matching TRBD1. V dropped 5 bases and J dropped 5; count of bases not matched to a gene: 2. This CDR3 comprises 14 residues. Germline loops: CDR1 SGHVS, CDR2 FQNEAQ. This CDR3 reads CASSQGQGNEKLFF. The CDR3 DNA is TGTGCCAGCAGCCAGGGACAGGGGAATGAAAAACTGTTTTTT.

V and J are TRBV20-1 and TRBJ2-1; D uncertain. Germline CDR1 and CDR2: DFQATT and SNEGSKA (reference sequence). This CDR3 is built from 11 residues. Trimming shortened V by 1 base and J by 10 bases, and 8 bases separated the two germline ends. The CDR3 DNA reads as TGCAGTGCTAGAGCCCCGAAGGAGCAGTTCTTC. This sequence encodes CSARAPKEQFF.

The J gene is TRBJ1-1, the V gene TRBV28, with 7 positions matching TRBD1. Germline values: CDR1 MDHEN, CDR2 SYDVKM. V shed 2 bases and J 11 bases; nucleotides not matched to a gene: 5. The CDR3 totals 12 residues. The CDR3 region has the DNA TGTGCCAGCAGTTTAGAACAGGGGTACGCTTTCTTT. Protein product: CASSLEQGYAFF.

The V gene is TRBV6-2 or TRBV6-3, the J gene TRBJ2-2; unclear D gene. This CDR3 is built from 13 residues. CDR1 and CDR2 from the germline V gene are MNHEY and SVGEGT. V dropped 6 bases and J dropped 6 bases, with 11 bases sitting between them. CDR3 loop: CASSRQTPGELFF. In nucleotides, the CDR3 is TGTGCCAGCAGCCGCCAGACTCCCGGGGAGCTGTTTTTT.

V gene TRBV6-2 or TRBV6-3 combines with J gene TRBJ2-5, with a possible D match to TRBD2 (6 bases). Trimming shortened V by 0 bases and J by 1 base, and 15 bases separated the two germline ends. CDR1 is MNHEY, CDR2 SVGEGT, per germline. This CDR3 is built from 17 residues. The CDR3 DNA reads TGTGCCAGCAGTTACTCACAACTAGCCGAGTCCCAAGAGACCCAGTACTTC. This sequence encodes CASSYSQLAESQETQYF.

This chain joins TRBV7-8 and TRBJ2-7; D gene unclear. V dropped 5 bases and J dropped 7 bases, with 15 bases sitting between them. The CDR3 sequence is 13 residues long. CDR1 is SGHVS, CDR2 FQNEAQ, per germline. CDR3 amino acids: CASSRTTRREQYF. The CDR3, as DNA: TGTGCCAGCAGCCGAACGACCCGTCGGGAGCAGTACTTC.

This clone was seen ten or more times. The chain links TRBV5-1 to TRBJ2-2; D is tentatively TRBD1 or TRBD2 (6 bases each). Germline V gives CDR1 SGHRS, CDR2 YFSETQ. This CDR3 region has 15 residues. The V and J ends lost 3 bases and 3 bases respectively, with 12 bases between them. The CDR3: CASSSGERDTGELFF. The CDR3 DNA follows: TGCGCCAGCAGCTCAGGGGAGCGGGACACCGGGGAGCTGTTTTTT.

The rearrangement joins TRBV13 to TRBJ2-3; no clear D. The CDR3 sequence is 14 residues long. The germline V gene has CDR1 PRHDT and CDR2 FYEKMQ (reference sequence). V was cut by 5 bases and J by 1 base, with 10 bases left in between. The CDR3 DNA sequence: TGTGCCAGCAGCCCCCGCGATGGCACAGATACGCAGTATTTT. As protein: CASSPRDGTDTQYF. Full variable domain (remainder filled in from reference TRBV13 and TRBJ2-3): AAGVIQSPRHLIKEKRETATLKCYPIPRHDTVYWYQQGPGQDPQFLISFYEKMQSDKGSIPDRFSAQQFSDYHSELNMSSLELGDSALYFCASSPRDGTDTQYFGPGTRLTVL.

This chain links TRBV27 with TRBJ2-1; 8 bases match TRBD2. Germline CDR1 is MNHEY and CDR2 is SMNVEV (reference sequence). The CDR3 is made up of 14 amino acids. J was trimmed by 7 bases and V by 4 bases; bases with no gene match: 6. This chain's CDR3 is CASSSGLVINEQFF. The CDR3 DNA is TGTGCCAGCAGTTCGGGACTAGTTATTAATGAGCAGTTCTTC.

V is TRBV7-9 and J is TRBJ1-1, with a tentative D call TRBD1 (5 bases). The CDR3 loop spans 13 amino acids. In germline, CDR1 is SEHNR, CDR2 FQNEAQ (reference sequence). Trimming took 5 bases from V and 8 from J, leaving 15 bases between them. CDR3 coding DNA: TGTGCCAGCAGCCAGGGCCCTCGGGCGGAAGCTTTCTTT. Translation: CASSQGPRAEAFF.

The chain joins TRBV29-1 to TRBJ2-5; TRBD2 might be the D (6 bases). This CDR3 contains 12 residues. CDR1 is SQVTM, CDR2 ANQGSEA, per germline. V lost 4 bases to trimming and J lost 1 base, with 7 bases between them. The CDR3 protein is CSVVAVQETQYF. CDR3 nucleotide sequence: TGCAGCGTTGTAGCGGTCCAAGAGACCCAGTACTTC.

The chain carries TRBV28 and TRBJ2-1, with D hard to call. CDR1 and CDR2 from the germline V gene are MDHEN and SYDVKM. CDR3 length: 11 residues. Trimming removed 8 bases from V and 4 bases from J, with 6 bases in between. DNA for the CDR3: TGTGCCAGCGTGTCGTACAATGAGCAGTTCTTC. Translating gives CASVSYNEQFF.

The chain couples TRBV7-3 to TRBJ2-4; tentatively, D is TRBD1 (5 bases). V lost 2 bases and J lost 8, with 10 bases in between. CDR3 length equals 13 residues. CDR1 and CDR2 (germline): SGHTA, FQGTGA. Written as DNA, the CDR3 is TGTGCCAGCAGCTTAGGGGAAGGGGACATTCAGTACTTC. This translates into CASSLGEGDIQYF.

The rearrangement uses TRBV5-4 and TRBJ2-1; 7 positions match TRBD1. CDR1 and CDR2 (germline): SGHNT, YYREEE (reference sequence). The CDR3 consists of 14 residues. The J segment lost 6 bases and the V segment lost 0 bases, leaving 3 bases of the junction unmatched. CDR3 in amino acids: CASSLVSGGNEQFF. CDR3 nucleotides: TGTGCCAGCAGCTTGGTGTCAGGGGGCAATGAGCAGTTCTTC.

The chain is built from TRBV6-6 and TRBJ2-1; 7 bases line up with TRBD1. Germline-derived CDR1 and CDR2 are MNHNY and SVGAGI (reference sequence). The V gene end was trimmed by 2 bases and the J gene end by 9 bases; junction bases not matched to a gene: 4. This CDR3 comprises 13 residues. CDR3 sequence reads: CASSYRDSTEQFF. CDR3 bases: TGTGCCAGCAGTTACCGGGACAGCACTGAGCAGTTCTTC.

V is TRBV2 and J is TRBJ2-7, with unresolved D. This CDR3 region has 14 residues. Looked up from germline, CDR1 is SNHLY and CDR2 is FYNNEI. V gave up 6 bases and J gave up 6 bases, with 18 bases separating them. CDR3 in amino acids: CASSLRTGASEQYF. The CDR3 bases are TGTGCCAGCAGCCTAAGGACGGGCGCCTCCGAGCAGTACTTC.

A few counts support this clone. The V gene is TRBV11-2, the J gene TRBJ2-7; possibly TRBD1 or TRBD2 for D (6 bases each). V lost 3 bases, J lost 2 bases, and 20 bases lay in between. The CDR3 has 17 residues. Germline V CDR1 and CDR2: SGHAT, FQNNGV. The CDR3 DNA sequence: TGTGCCAGCAGCTTCCAGGGGAGGCAGCCGACGCCCTACGAGCAGTACTTC. It codes for CASSFQGRQPTPYEQYF.

The CDR3, as DNA: TGTGCCAGCAGACGCAGGACTAGTTCCATCACAGATACGCAGTATTTT. This codes for CASRRRTSSITDTQYF. This rearrangement joins TRBV27 to TRBJ2-3, with 7 nucleotides matching TRBD2. CDR1 is MNHEY, CDR2 SMNVEV, per germline (reference sequence). The CDR3 has 16 amino acids. J lost 2 bases, V lost 6 bases, and 11 bases had no gene match.

The rearrangement joins TRBV18 to TRBJ2-2; D gene uncertain. Germline V lookup: CDR1 KGHSH, CDR2 LQKENI. This CDR3 comprises 16 residues. V lost 1 base and J lost 1, with 10 bases in between. The CDR3 loop is CASSPLIPENTGELFF. In DNA, the CDR3 is TGTGCCAGCTCACCACTTATACCGGAGAACACCGGGGAGCTGTTTTTT.

The V gene is TRBV12-5, the J gene TRBJ2-2; possibly TRBD1 or TRBD2 for D (5 bases each). The CDR3 loop spans 17 amino acids. V gave up 2 bases and J gave up 0 bases, with 13 bases separating them. Germline V lookup: CDR1 LGHNT, CDR2 FRNRAP. The CDR3 DNA follows: TGTGCTAGTGGTTTGAGGGGCGGGTCCGCGAACACCGGGGAGCTGTTTTTT. Its protein is CASGLRGGSANTGELFF.

This clone is a singleton in its sample. V gene TRBV5-1 combines with J gene TRBJ2-7; D gene uncertain. The CDR3 consists of 15 residues. The ends were cut back, 0 bases at V and 2 bases at J, with 12 bases in the middle. Germline CDR1 and CDR2: SGHRS and YFSETQ. This chain's CDR3 is CASSLVIGRAYEQYF. The CDR3 bases are TGCGCCAGCAGCTTGGTAATAGGCCGAGCCTACGAGCAGTACTTC.

The V and J genes are TRBV5-1 and TRBJ2-7, with D possibly being TRBD1 or TRBD2 (6 bases each). This CDR3 region has 14 residues. Trimming took off 1 base at V and 2 bases at J, with 10 bases between the two ends. The germline gives CDR1 SGHRS, CDR2 YFSETQ. The CDR3 region has the DNA TGCGCCAGCAGCTTGAGGGGGAGGCCCTACGAGCAGTACTTC. This encodes CASSLRGRPYEQYF.

J is TRBJ2-3 and V is TRBV27, with a possible D match to TRBD2 (6 bases). V lost 5 bases and J lost 4, with 16 bases in between. The CDR3 loop spans 15 amino acids. CDR1 is MNHEY and CDR2 is SMNVEV in the germline V gene (reference sequence). The CDR3, as DNA: TGTGCCAGCAGTGGATTCGGGAGAGGGGCAGATACGCAGTATTTT. Encoded protein: CASSGFGRGADTQYF.

V gene TRBV2 combines with J gene TRBJ1-4; unclear D gene. Germline V gene sequence: CDR1 SNHLY, CDR2 FYNNEI. Trimming cost V 6 bases and J 5 bases, with 7 bases left between them. The CDR3 runs 12 residues. CDR3 loop: CASRDQNEKLFF. The CDR3 DNA is TGTGCCAGCAGGGACCAGAATGAAAAACTGTTTTTT. The full variable domain, in which reference TRBV2 and TRBJ1-4 provide the parts outside the CDR3, is EPEVTQTPSHQVTQMGQEVILRCVPISNHLYFYWYRQILGQKVEFLVSFYNNEISEKSEIFDDQFSVERPDGSNFTLKIRSTKLEDSAMYFCASRDQNEKLFFGSGTQLSVL.

The chain employs TRBV28 and TRBJ2-2, with 9 bases aligning to TRBD1. The germline CDR1 and CDR2 sequences are MDHEN and SYDVKM. This CDR3 region has 18 residues. V dropped 6 bases and J dropped 0; count of bases not matched to a gene: 11. CDR3 amino acids: CASSPPDRGGSNTGELFF. The CDR3 DNA follows: TGTGCCAGCAGCCCCCCCGACAGGGGGGGATCGAACACCGGGGAGCTGTTTTTT.